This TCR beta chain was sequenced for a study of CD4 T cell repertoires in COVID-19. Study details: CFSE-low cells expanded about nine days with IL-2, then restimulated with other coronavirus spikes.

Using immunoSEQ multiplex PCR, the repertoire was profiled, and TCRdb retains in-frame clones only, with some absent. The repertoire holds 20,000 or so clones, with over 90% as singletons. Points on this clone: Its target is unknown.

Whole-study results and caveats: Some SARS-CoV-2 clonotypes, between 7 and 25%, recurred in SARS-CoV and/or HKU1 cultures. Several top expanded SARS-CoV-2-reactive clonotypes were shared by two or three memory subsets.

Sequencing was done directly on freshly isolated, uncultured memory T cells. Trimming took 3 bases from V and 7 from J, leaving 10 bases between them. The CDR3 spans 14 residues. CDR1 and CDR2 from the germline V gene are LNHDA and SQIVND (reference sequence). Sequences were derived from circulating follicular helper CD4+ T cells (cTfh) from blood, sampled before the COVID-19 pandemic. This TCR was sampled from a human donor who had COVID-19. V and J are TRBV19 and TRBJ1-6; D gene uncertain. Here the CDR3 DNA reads TGTGCCAGTAGTATGAGGGATTCAAATTCACCCCTCCACTTT. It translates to CASSMRDSNSPLHF.